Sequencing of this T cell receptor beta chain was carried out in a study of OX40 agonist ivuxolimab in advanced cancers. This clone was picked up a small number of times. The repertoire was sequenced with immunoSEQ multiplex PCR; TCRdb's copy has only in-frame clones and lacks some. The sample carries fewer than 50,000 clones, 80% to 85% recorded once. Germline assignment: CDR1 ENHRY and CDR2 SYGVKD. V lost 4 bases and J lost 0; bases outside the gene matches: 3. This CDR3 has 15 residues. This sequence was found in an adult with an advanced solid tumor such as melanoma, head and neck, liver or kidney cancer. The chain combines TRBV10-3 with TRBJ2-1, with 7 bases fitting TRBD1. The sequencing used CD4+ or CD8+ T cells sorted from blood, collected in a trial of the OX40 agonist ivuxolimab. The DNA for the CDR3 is TGTGCCATCAGTGGGACAGGCTACTCCTACAATGAGCAGTTCTTC. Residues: CAISGTGYSYNEQFF.